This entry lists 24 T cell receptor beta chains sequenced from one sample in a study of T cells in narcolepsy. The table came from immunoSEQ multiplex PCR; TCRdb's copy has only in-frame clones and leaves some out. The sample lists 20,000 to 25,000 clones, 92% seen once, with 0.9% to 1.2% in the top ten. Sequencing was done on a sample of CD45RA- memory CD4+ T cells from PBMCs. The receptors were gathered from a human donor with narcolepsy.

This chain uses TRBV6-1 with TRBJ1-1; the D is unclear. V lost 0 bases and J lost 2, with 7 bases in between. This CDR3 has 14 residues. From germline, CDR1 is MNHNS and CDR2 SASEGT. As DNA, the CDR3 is TGTGCCAGCAGTGAAGCATGGGGAAACACTGAAGCTTTCTTT. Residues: CASSEAWGNTEAFF.

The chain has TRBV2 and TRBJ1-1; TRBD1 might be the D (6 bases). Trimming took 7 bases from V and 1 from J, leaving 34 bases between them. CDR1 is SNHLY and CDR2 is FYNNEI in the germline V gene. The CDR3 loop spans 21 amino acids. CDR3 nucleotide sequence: TGTGCCAGCAAAATTGGGCCAACTTTGGGCGAGGTGGGACATGGGAACACTGAAGCTTTCTTT. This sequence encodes CASKIGPTLGEVGHGNTEAFF.

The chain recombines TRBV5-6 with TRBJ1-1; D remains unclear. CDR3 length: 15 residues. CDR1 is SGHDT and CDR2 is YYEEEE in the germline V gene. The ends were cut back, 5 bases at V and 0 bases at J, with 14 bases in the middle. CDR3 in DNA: TGTGCCAGCAGGGGCGGTATGAGCATGAACACTGAAGCTTTCTTT. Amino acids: CASRGGMSMNTEAFF. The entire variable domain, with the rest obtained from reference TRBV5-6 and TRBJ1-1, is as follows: DAGVTQSPTHLIKTRGQQVTLRCSPKSGHDTVSWYQQALGQGPQFIFQYYEEEERQRGNFPDRFSGHQFPNYSSELNVNALLLGDSALYLCASRGGMSMNTEAFFGQGTRLTVV.

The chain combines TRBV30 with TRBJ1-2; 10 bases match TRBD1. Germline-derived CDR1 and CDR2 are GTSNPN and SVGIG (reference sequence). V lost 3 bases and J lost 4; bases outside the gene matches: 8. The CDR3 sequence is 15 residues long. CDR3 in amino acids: CAWSYKRDRGYGYTF. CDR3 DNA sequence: TGTGCCTGGAGCTACAAAAGGGACAGGGGCTATGGCTACACCTTC.

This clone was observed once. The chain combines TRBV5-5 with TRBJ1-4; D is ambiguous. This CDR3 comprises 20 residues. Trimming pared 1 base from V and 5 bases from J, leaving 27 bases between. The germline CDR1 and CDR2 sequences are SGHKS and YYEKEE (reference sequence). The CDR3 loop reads CASSLRGLGRTAGRNEKLFF. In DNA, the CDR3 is TGTGCCAGCAGCTTGAGAGGGCTAGGGCGAACAGCGGGAAGGAATGAAAAACTGTTTTTT.

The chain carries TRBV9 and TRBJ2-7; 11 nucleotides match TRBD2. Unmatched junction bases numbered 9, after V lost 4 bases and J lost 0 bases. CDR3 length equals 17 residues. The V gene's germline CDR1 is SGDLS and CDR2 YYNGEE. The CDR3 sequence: CASSSYGTSGFSYEQYF. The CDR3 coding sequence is TGTGCCAGCAGCTCTTACGGGACTAGCGGTTTCTCCTACGAGCAGTACTTC.

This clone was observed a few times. The CDR3 spells CASSWGGQGVGELFF. The CDR3 nucleotides are TGTGCCAGCAGTTGGGGGGGACAGGGTGTCGGGGAGCTGTTTTTT. The chain employs TRBV27 and TRBJ2-2, with 9 bases identical to TRBD1. J lost 7 bases, V lost 4 bases, and 7 bases had no gene match. Germline V gene sequence: CDR1 MNHEY, CDR2 SMNVEV (reference sequence). The CDR3 is 15 amino acids.

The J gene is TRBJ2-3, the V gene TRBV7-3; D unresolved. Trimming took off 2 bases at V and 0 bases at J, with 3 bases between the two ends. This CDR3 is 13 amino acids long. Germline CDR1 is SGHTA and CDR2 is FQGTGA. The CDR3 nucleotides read TGTGCCAGCAGCTTATCTAGCACAGATACGCAGTATTTT. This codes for CASSLSSTDTQYF.

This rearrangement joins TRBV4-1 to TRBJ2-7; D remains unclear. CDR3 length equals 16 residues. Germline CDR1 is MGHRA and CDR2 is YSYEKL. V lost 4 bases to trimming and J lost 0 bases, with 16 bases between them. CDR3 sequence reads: CASSPQTDLNSYEQYF. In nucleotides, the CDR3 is TGCGCCAGCAGCCCCCAGACGGATCTCAACTCCTACGAGCAGTACTTC.

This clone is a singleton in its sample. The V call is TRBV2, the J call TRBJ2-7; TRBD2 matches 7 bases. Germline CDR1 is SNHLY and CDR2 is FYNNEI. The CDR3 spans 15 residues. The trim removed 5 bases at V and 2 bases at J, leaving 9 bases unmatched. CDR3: CASSTGLVGTYEQYF. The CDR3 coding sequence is TGTGCCAGCAGTACCGGACTAGTTGGCACCTACGAGCAGTACTTC.

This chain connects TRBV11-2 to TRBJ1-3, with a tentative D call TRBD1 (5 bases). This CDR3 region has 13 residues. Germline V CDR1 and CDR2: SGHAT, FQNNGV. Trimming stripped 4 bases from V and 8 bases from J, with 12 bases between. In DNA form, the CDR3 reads TGTGCCAGCAGCTCCTTGGGGGGATACACCATATATTTT. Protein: CASSSLGGYTIYF.

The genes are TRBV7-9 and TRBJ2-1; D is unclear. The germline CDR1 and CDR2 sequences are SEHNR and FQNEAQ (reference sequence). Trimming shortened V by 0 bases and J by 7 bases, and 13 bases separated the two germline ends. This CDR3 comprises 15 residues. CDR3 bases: TGTGCCAGCAGCTTAGCCCTACGGGTAACAAATGAGCAGTTCTTC. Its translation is CASSLALRVTNEQFF.

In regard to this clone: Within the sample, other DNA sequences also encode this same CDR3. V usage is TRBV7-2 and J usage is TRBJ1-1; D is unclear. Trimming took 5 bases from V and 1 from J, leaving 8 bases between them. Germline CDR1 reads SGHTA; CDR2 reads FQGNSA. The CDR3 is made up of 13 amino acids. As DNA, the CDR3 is TGTGCCAGCAGCCCCGGACCGAACACTGAAGCTTTCTTT. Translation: CASSPGPNTEAFF.

The CDR3 DNA reads TGTGCCAGTAACTCACAGGGGGGCTACACCTTC. Amino acids: CASNSQGGYTF. The V gene is TRBV19, the J gene TRBJ1-2; 7 positions agree with TRBD1. The CDR3 is made up of 11 amino acids. The germline V gene encodes CDR1 LNHDA and CDR2 SQIVND (reference sequence). V lost 7 bases, J lost 8 bases, and 4 bases stayed unmatched.

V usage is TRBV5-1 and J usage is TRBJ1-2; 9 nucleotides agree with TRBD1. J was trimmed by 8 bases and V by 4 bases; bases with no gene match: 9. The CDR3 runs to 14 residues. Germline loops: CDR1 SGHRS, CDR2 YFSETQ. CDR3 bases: TGCGCCAGCAGCGGAACGAGGACAGGGGCCGGCTACACCTTC. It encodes CASSGTRTGAGYTF.

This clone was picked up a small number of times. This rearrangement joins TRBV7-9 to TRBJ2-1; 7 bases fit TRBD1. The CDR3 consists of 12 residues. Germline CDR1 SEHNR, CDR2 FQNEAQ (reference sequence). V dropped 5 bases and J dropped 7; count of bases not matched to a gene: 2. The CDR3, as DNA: TGTGCCAGCAGCCAGACAGGGAATGAGCAGTTCTTC. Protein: CASSQTGNEQFF. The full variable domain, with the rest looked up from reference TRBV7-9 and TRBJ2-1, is DTGVSQNPRHKITKRGQNVTFRCDPISEHNRLYWYRQTLGQGPEFLTYFQNEAQLEKSRLLSDRFSAERPKGSFSTLEIQRTEQGDSAMYLCASSQTGNEQFFGPGTRLTVL.

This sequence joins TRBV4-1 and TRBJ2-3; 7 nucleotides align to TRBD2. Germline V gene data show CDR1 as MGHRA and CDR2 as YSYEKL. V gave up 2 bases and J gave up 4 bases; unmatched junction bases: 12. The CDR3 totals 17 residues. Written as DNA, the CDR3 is TGCGCCAGCAGCCAAATTGGGGGAGGGCCGAAAGCAGATACGCAGTATTTT. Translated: CASSQIGGGPKADTQYF.

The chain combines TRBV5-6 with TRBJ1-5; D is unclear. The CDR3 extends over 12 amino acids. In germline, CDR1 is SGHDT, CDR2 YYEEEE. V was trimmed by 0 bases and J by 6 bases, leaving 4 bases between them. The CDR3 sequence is CASSLEGQPQHF. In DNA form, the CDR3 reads TGTGCCAGCAGCTTGGAAGGTCAGCCCCAGCATTTT.

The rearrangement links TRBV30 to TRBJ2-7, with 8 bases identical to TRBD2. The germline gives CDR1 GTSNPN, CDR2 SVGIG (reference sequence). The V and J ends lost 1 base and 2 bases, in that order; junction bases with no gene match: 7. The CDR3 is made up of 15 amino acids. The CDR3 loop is CAWSGAGGPPYEQYF. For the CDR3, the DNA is TGTGCCTGGAGTGGGGCGGGAGGACCACCCTACGAGCAGTACTTC.

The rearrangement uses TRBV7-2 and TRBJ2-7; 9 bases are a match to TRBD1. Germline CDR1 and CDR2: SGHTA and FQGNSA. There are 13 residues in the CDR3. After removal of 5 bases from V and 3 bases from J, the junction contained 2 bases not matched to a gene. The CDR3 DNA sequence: TGTGCCAGCAGCGGGGGACAGGGCTACGAGCAGTACTTC. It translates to CASSGGQGYEQYF.

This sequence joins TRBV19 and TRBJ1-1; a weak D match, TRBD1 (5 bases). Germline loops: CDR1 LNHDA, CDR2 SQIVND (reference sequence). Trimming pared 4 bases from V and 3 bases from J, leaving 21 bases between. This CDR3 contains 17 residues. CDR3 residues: CASSTRLGEGQDTEAFF. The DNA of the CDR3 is TGTGCCAGTAGTACGAGGCTGGGGGAGGGGCAGGACACTGAAGCTTTCTTT. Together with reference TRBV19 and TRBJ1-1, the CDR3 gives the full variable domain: DGGITQSPKYLFRKEGQNVTLSCEQNLNHDAMYWYRQDPGQGLRLIYYSQIVNDFQKGDIAEGYSVSREKKESFPLTVTSAQKNPTAFYLCASSTRLGEGQDTEAFFGQGTRLTVV.

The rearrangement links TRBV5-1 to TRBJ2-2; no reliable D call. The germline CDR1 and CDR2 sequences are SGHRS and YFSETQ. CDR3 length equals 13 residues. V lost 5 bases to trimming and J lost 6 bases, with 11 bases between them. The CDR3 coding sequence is TGCGCCAGCAGGAGCTTACAAGCCGGGGAGCTGTTTTTT. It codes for CASRSLQAGELFF.

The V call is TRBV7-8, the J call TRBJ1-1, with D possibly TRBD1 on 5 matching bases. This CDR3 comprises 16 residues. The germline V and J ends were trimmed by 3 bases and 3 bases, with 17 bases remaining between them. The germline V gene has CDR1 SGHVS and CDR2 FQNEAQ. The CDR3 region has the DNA TGTGCCAGCAGCTTGTCTCCAGGAAAAGGGGACACTGAAGCTTTCTTT. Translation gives CASSLSPGKGDTEAFF. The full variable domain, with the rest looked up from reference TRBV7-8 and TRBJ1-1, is GAGVSQSPRYKVAKRGQDVALRCDPISGHVSLFWYQQALGQGPEFLTYFQNEAQLDKSGLPSDRFFAERPEGSVSTLKIQRTQQEDSAVYLCASSLSPGKGDTEAFFGQGTRLTVV.

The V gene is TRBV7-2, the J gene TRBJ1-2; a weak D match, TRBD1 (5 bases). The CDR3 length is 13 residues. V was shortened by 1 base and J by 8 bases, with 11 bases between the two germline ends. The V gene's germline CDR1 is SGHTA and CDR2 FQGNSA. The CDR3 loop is CASSLGQGGGYTF. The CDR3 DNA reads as TGTGCCAGCAGCTTAGGGCAGGGCGGCGGCTACACCTTC.